This TCR beta chain was sequenced during a study of blood T cell repertoires in COVID-19. Overall study context: COVID-19 samples collected from the United States, Italy and Spain covered acute and convalescent phases. Nucleic acid was either cDNA or gDNA, and it came from T cells, B-cell-depleted T cells, or PBMCs.

V was shortened by 0 bases and J by 1 base, with 7 bases between the two germline ends. Germline V gene data show CDR1 as GTSNPN and CDR2 as SVGIG (reference sequence). The CDR3 is 14 residues long. In the original workflow: Reference gene primers were amplified, and this amplification served to estimate nucleated cell counts. Clones were sequenced by immunoSEQ multiplex PCR, and TCRdb holds only the in-frame ones, with some missing. The DNA was the basis for D and trimming; V, J and clone size are from that table. The sample records 200,000 or so clones, more than 75% being singletons. This clonotype originated in a man aged 50-60 years with acute or convalescent COVID-19. The sample was peripheral blood. The chain joins TRBV30 to TRBJ1-5; D is perhaps TRBD1 (5 bases). The CDR3 protein is CAWSVSGSNQPQHF. The DNA for the CDR3 is TGTGCCTGGAGTGTATCAGGGAGCAATCAGCCCCAGCATTTT.